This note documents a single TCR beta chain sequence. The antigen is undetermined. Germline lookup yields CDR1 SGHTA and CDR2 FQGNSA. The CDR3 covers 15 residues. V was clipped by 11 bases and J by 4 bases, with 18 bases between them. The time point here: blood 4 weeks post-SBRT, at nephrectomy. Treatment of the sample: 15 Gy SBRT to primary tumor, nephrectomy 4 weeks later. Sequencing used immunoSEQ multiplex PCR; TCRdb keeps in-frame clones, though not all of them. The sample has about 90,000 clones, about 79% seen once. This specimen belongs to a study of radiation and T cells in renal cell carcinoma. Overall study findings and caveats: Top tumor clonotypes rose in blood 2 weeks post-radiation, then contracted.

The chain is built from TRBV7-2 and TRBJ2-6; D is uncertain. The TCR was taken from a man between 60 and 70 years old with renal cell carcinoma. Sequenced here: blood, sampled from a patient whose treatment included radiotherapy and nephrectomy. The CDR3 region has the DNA TGTGCCGGAAACAATCTCGGATTAGGGGCCAACGTCCTGACTTTC. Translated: CAGNNLGLGANVLTF. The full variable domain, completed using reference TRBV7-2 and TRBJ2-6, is GAGVSQSPSNKVTEKGKDVELRCDPISGHTALYWYRQSLGQGLEFLIYFQGNSAPDKSGLPSDRFSAERTGGSVSTLTIQRTQQEDSAVYLCAGNNLGLGANVLTFGAGSRLTVL.